Following are 29 T cell receptor beta chains from one sample sequenced in a study of T cells in localized non-small cell lung cancer. Data came from immunoSEQ multiplex PCR; TCRdb stores just in-frame clones and leaves some out. The sample contains approximately 40,000 clones, 85% to 90% of which appear only once. The sample consisted of peripheral blood, taken before any cancer treatment. The receptors shown here come from a man aged 18-55 years with stage I lung adenocarcinoma.

The rearrangement joins TRBV19 to TRBJ1-4; 7 positions agree with TRBD1. The CDR3 totals 15 residues. Germline CDR1 and CDR2: LNHDA and SQIVND (reference sequence). The V and J ends lost 5 bases and 7 bases, in that order; junction bases with no gene match: 10. The CDR3 loop is CASSFDRAGGEKLFF. DNA of the CDR3: TGTGCCAGTAGTTTCGACAGGGCCGGTGGTGAAAAACTGTTTTTT.

The chain couples TRBV4-1 to TRBJ1-2; tentatively, D is TRBD1 (5 bases). Germline V lookup: CDR1 MGHRA, CDR2 YSYEKL. The CDR3 consists of 19 residues. V lost 4 bases to trimming and J lost 4 bases, with 28 bases between them. The CDR3 DNA is TGCGCCAGCAGCCCTCTCGGGAGGAGCGGGGCCCTCCCTTCCTATGGCTACACCTTC. Translation gives CASSPLGRSGALPSYGYTF.

The rearrangement uses TRBV7-2 and TRBJ1-4; a possible D gene is TRBD1 (5 bases). The ends were cut back, 5 bases at V and 7 bases at J, with 14 bases in the middle. The germline CDR1 and CDR2 sequences are SGHTA and FQGNSA. The CDR3 runs 14 residues. CDR3 coding DNA: TGTGCCAGCAGCCCGGGGACGGGTGGTGAAAAACTGTTTTTT. Translated, it gives CASSPGTGGEKLFF. The full variable domain, with the rest looked up from reference TRBV7-2 and TRBJ1-4, is GAGVSQSPSNKVTEKGKDVELRCDPISGHTALYWYRQSLGQGLEFLIYFQGNSAPDKSGLPSDRFSAERTGGSVSTLTIQRTQQEDSAVYLCASSPGTGGEKLFFGSGTQLSVL.

This clone is a singleton in its sample. This chain uses TRBV5-1 with TRBJ2-2; D ambiguous. The CDR3 covers 14 residues. Per the germline V gene, CDR1 is SGHRS and CDR2 is YFSETQ. Trimming shortened V by 1 base and J by 6 bases, and 10 bases separated the two germline ends. In nucleotides, the CDR3 is TGCGCCAGCAGCTTGATCCTGGGCCCCGGGGAGCTGTTTTTT. Protein sequence: CASSLILGPGELFF.

The J gene is TRBJ2-7, the V gene TRBV2, with D perhaps being TRBD1 or TRBD2 (6 bases each). CDR3 length: 16 residues. From germline, CDR1 is SNHLY and CDR2 FYNNEI. Between the trimmed V and J ends, which lost 6 bases and 5 bases, there was a span of 23 bases. The CDR3 sequence is CASRGGWVTGNDEQYF. DNA of the CDR3: TGTGCCAGCAGAGGGGGGTGGGTGACGGGGAACGACGAGCAGTACTTC.

The CDR3 DNA follows: TGTGCCAGCAGTTCGGGCAGGGGTTGGTTCTTC. Translated: CASSSGRGWFF. The J gene is TRBJ2-1, the V gene TRBV28, with D possibly matching TRBD1 (6 bases). The CDR3 spans 11 residues. The germline V gene has CDR1 MDHEN and CDR2 SYDVKM. V lost 4 bases, J lost 15 bases, and 13 bases lay in between.

This clone has just one count. The chain uses TRBV9 and TRBJ2-4; the D is unclear. The CDR3 totals 14 residues. Trimming pared 0 bases from V and 6 bases from J, leaving 10 bases between. The germline CDR1 and CDR2 sequences are SGDLS and YYNGEE. Here the CDR3 DNA reads TGTGCCAGCAGCGTAGAGGTCTTCGCAAACATTCAGTACTTC. This codes for CASSVEVFANIQYF. Supplemented by reference TRBV9 and TRBJ2-4, the full variable domain reads DSGVTQTPKHLITATGQRVTLRCSPRSGDLSVYWYQQSLDQGLQFLIQYYNGEERAKGNILERFSAQQFPDLHSELNLSSLELGDSALYFCASSVEVFANIQYFGAGTRLSVL.

The chain is built from TRBV27 and TRBJ1-2; D may be TRBD1 (5 bases). CDR1 and CDR2 (germline): MNHEY, SMNVEV (reference sequence). Deletions cut 2 bases from V and 8 bases from J, with 12 bases between. The CDR3 runs to 13 residues. The CDR3, as DNA: TGTGCCAGCAGTTTAGACACCGCAGGGGGCTACACCTTC. Translating it yields CASSLDTAGGYTF.

This clone is a singleton in its sample. The V gene is TRBV19, the J gene TRBJ2-7; D is possibly TRBD1 or TRBD2 (5 bases each). This CDR3 has 14 amino acids. V was clipped by 4 bases and J by 2 bases, with 12 bases between them. Per the germline V gene, CDR1 is LNHDA and CDR2 is SQIVND (reference sequence). CDR3 loop: CASSTPGATYEQYF. The CDR3 DNA is TGTGCCAGTAGTACCCCCGGGGCCACCTACGAGCAGTACTTC.

The V gene is TRBV29-1, the J gene TRBJ1-2; 7 bases map to TRBD1. This CDR3 is built from 12 residues. Germline assignment: CDR1 SQVTM and CDR2 ANQGSEA. CDR3 loop: CIVAGTAYGYTF. Here the CDR3 DNA reads TGCATCGTGGCCGGGACAGCCTATGGCTACACCTTC. Full variable domain (remainder filled in from reference TRBV29-1 and TRBJ1-2): SAVISQKPSRDICQRGTSLTIQCQVDSQVTMMFWYRQQPGQSLTLIATANQGSEATYESGFVIDKFPISRPNLTFSTLTVSNMSPEDSSIYLCIVAGTAYGYTFGSGTRLTVV.

This clone was counted a few times. The chain joins TRBV11-2 to TRBJ2-3; possibly TRBD1 or TRBD2 for D (5 bases each). Trimming removed 5 bases at V and 1 base at J, with 10 bases between. CDR3 length: 14 amino acids. From germline, CDR1 is SGHAT and CDR2 FQNNGV. The CDR3 DNA reads as TGTGCCAGCAGCCTGGGGACGGGCACAGATACGCAGTATTTT. Translated, it gives CASSLGTGTDTQYF.

V and J are TRBV4-3 and TRBJ2-3; D ambiguous. V was cut by 0 bases and J by 5 bases, with 6 bases left in between. The germline V gene encodes CDR1 LGHNA and CDR2 YSLEER. The CDR3 runs to 13 residues. CDR3 amino acids: CASSQEALDTQYF. Written as DNA, the CDR3 is TGCGCCAGCAGCCAAGAGGCCCTAGATACGCAGTATTTT.

This clone was detected only once. This chain joins TRBV19 and TRBJ1-1; 7 nucleotides align to TRBD1. The CDR3 covers 14 residues. After removal of 4 bases from V and 4 bases from J, the junction contained 6 bases not matched to a gene. Per germline, CDR1 LNHDA and CDR2 SQIVND (reference sequence). The CDR3 is CASSRQGGGTEAFF. The CDR3 DNA reads TGTGCCAGTAGTAGACAGGGAGGGGGCACTGAAGCTTTCTTT.

The CDR3 nucleotides read TGTGCCAGCAGTTACTCGGCCTCAACTAATGAAAAACTGTTTTTT. Its protein is CASSYSASTNEKLFF. This sequence joins TRBV6-5 and TRBJ1-4, with D hard to call. The germline gives CDR1 MNHEY, CDR2 SVGAGI. V shed 0 bases and J shed 0 bases, with 5 bases lying between them. The CDR3 length is 15 residues.

The chain couples TRBV28 to TRBJ2-4; D might be TRBD1 (6 bases). Between the trimmed V and J ends, which lost 8 bases and 1 base, there was a span of 18 bases. Per germline, CDR1 MDHEN and CDR2 SYDVKM. This CDR3 contains 16 residues. As DNA, the CDR3 is TGTGCCAGCCGACCACAGGGAAAATTGGCCAAAAACATTCAGTACTTC. It yields the protein CASRPQGKLAKNIQYF.

The chain recombines TRBV29-1 with TRBJ1-1; D possibly corresponds to TRBD1 (6 bases). V lost 3 bases to trimming and J lost 3 bases, with 8 bases between them. Germline CDR1 reads SQVTM; CDR2 reads ANQGSEA. The CDR3 is made up of 12 amino acids. The CDR3 protein is CSVDWGHTEAFF. The DNA for the CDR3 is TGCAGCGTTGACTGGGGGCACACTGAAGCTTTCTTT.

The V gene is TRBV5-1, the J gene TRBJ1-6; no clear D. Germline V CDR1 and CDR2: SGHRS, YFSETQ. The CDR3 sequence is 14 residues long. Trimming took 0 bases from V and 6 from J, leaving 7 bases between them. CDR3 residues: CASSLAASNSPLHF. For the CDR3, the DNA is TGCGCCAGCAGCTTGGCGGCCAGTAATTCACCCCTCCACTTT.

The genes are TRBV7-6 and TRBJ2-7, with 11 nucleotides matching TRBD1. This CDR3 spans 14 amino acids. Germline assignment: CDR1 SGHVS and CDR2 FNYEAQ. J lost 3 bases, V lost 4 bases, and 2 bases had no gene match. The DNA for the CDR3 is TGTGCCAGCAGCTCCGGGACAGGGGGCTACGAGCAGTACTTC. Its translation: CASSSGTGGYEQYF.

The chain has TRBV11-2 and TRBJ1-6; D gene unclear. V was shortened by 4 bases and J by 8 bases, with 15 bases between the two germline ends. Germline V gene sequence: CDR1 SGHAT, CDR2 FQNNGV. CDR3 length: 15 residues. In nucleotides, the CDR3 is TGTGCCAGCAGCTCAAAGACCGGTTGGGATTCACCCCTCCACTTT. This gives the protein CASSSKTGWDSPLHF.

V and J are TRBV4-2 and TRBJ2-1; tentative D call: TRBD1 (7 bases). Trimming removed 1 base at V and 9 bases at J, with 13 bases between. The CDR3 has 14 amino acids. CDR1 and CDR2 from the germline V gene are LGHNA and YNFKEQ. The CDR3 DNA is TGTGCCAGCAGCCAAGCCGGCCAGGGGGGTGAGCAGTTCTTC. Translated: CASSQAGQGGEQFF.

This clone has only a few counts. The chain carries TRBV11-2 and TRBJ1-1; unclear D gene. Germline lookup yields CDR1 SGHAT and CDR2 FQNNGV. This CDR3 has 12 amino acids. V was clipped by 5 bases and J by 7 bases, with 11 bases between them. The CDR3 region has the DNA TGTGCCAGCAGCGGGCGGGAGATTGAAGCTTTCTTT. This encodes CASSGREIEAFF.

The genes are TRBV30 and TRBJ2-3; D call uncertain. Germline loops: CDR1 GTSNPN, CDR2 SVGIG (reference sequence). There are 15 residues in the CDR3. V was cut by 3 bases and J by 7 bases, with 20 bases left in between. The CDR3 spells CAWSAAELASHTQYF. The DNA of the CDR3 is TGTGCCTGGAGCGCGGCAGAGTTGGCTAGTCATACGCAGTATTTT.

The chain links TRBV27 to TRBJ2-7; TRBD1 might be the D (7 bases). Per germline, CDR1 MNHEY and CDR2 SMNVEV (reference sequence). Trimming shortened V by 5 bases and J by 3 bases, and 20 bases separated the two germline ends. The CDR3 consists of 16 residues. CDR3 nucleotide sequence: TGTGCCAGCAGTCCATCGATCGGAGGGACAGTCTACGAGCAGTACTTC. Protein sequence: CASSPSIGGTVYEQYF.

The genes are TRBV9 and TRBJ2-7, with 8 positions matching TRBD1. The CDR3 has 15 amino acids. Germline-derived CDR1 and CDR2 are SGDLS and YYNGEE. The ends lost 4 bases at V and 6 bases at J; junction bases unmatched: 12. CDR3 residues: CASSSRSDRGGEQYF. The CDR3, as DNA: TGTGCCAGCAGCTCCCGCTCCGACAGGGGCGGCGAGCAGTACTTC.

J is TRBJ1-2 and V is TRBV18; tentatively, D is TRBD1 (5 bases). This CDR3 contains 16 residues. Germline V gene data show CDR1 as KGHSH and CDR2 as LQKENI. V lost 6 bases, J lost 1 base, and 18 bases lay in between. CDR3 amino acids: CASSPFGGNLNYGYTF. For the CDR3, the DNA is TGTGCCAGCTCCCCTTTTGGGGGGAACCTTAACTATGGCTACACCTTC.

The chain recombines TRBV6-1 with TRBJ1-2, with 9 positions matching TRBD1. The CDR3 has 15 amino acids. V was pared by 5 bases and J by 3 bases, with 7 bases of the junction left unmatched. Looked up from germline, CDR1 is MNHNS and CDR2 is SASEGT. CDR3 amino acids: CASSLRDRADYGYTF. The CDR3 DNA reads as TGTGCCAGCAGTTTACGGGACAGGGCAGACTATGGCTACACCTTC.

The chain combines TRBV25-1 with TRBJ1-6; D is perhaps TRBD1 (5 bases). From germline, CDR1 is MGHDK and CDR2 SYGVNS. The CDR3 is 12 amino acids. Trimming shortened V by 6 bases and J by 7 bases, and 7 bases separated the two germline ends. For the CDR3, the DNA is TGTGCCAGCAGCCCAGGGAATTCACCCCTCCACTTT. As protein: CASSPGNSPLHF.

V and J are TRBV7-2 and TRBJ1-5; D gene uncertain. The CDR3 is 14 amino acids. Per germline, CDR1 SGHTA and CDR2 FQGNSA. The V end lost 2 bases, the J end lost 4 bases, and 9 bases lay between the germline ends. The CDR3 nucleotides are TGTGCCAGCAGCTTAAACAAGGTAAATCAGCCCCAGCATTTT. Translated, it gives CASSLNKVNQPQHF. The full variable domain, completed using reference TRBV7-2 and TRBJ1-5, is GAGVSQSPSNKVTEKGKDVELRCDPISGHTALYWYRQSLGQGLEFLIYFQGNSAPDKSGLPSDRFSAERTGGSVSTLTIQRTQQEDSAVYLCASSLNKVNQPQHFGDGTRLSIL.

V is TRBV15 and J is TRBJ1-1, with D perhaps TRBD1 (5 bases). CDR1 and CDR2 from the germline V gene are LNHNV and YYDKDF (reference sequence). The CDR3 spans 18 residues. Deletions cut 2 bases from V and 3 bases from J, with 22 bases between. This CDR3 is CATSRPKGMGGVDTEAFF. The CDR3 DNA reads as TGTGCCACCAGCAGACCAAAGGGTATGGGGGGGGTTGACACTGAAGCTTTCTTT.